This T cell receptor beta chain was documented in a study of identical twins. This clonotype occurred a few times. A universal primer site was added by template switching, and unique molecular identifiers were carried by the cDNA. TCRdb analysed the 5' RACE reads with MiXCR anew, one entry per CDR3 protein. The table lists around 470,000 distinct CDR3 sequences, around 14% of them singletons, with more than 0.5% in the top ten. These records were also assigned to another study, of yellow fever vaccine responses in identical twins.

The TCR was taken from a woman between 18 and 29 years old in good health. The sequencing input was CD4+ T cells sorted from blood.

The CDR3 reads CASSLGRGLYGYTF. The CDR3 DNA reads as TGTGCCAGCAGTTTGGGCAGGGGGCTCTATGGCTACACCTTC. The V and J genes are TRBV28 and TRBJ1-2; 8 nucleotides agree with TRBD1. The ends lost 3 bases at V and 4 bases at J; junction bases unmatched: 4. CDR3 length equals 14 residues. Germline V gene lookup returns CDR1 MDHEN and CDR2 SYDVKM.